A selection of T cell receptor beta chains follows, all from one sample in a study of CD4 T cells in relation to SARS-CoV-2 and coronaviruses. The method was immunoSEQ multiplex PCR; TCRdb's version includes in-frame clones alone and lacks a portion of them. Of about 23,000 clones listed, 76% were seen once; the top ten hold 29%. Their cognate antigens are unknown. Sequencing input: CD4+ T cells from PBMCs, cultured in vitro. The origin of the receptors is a human donor in good health. The CDR3 runs from the conserved cysteine through the conserved F or W. Each record gives: J gene, clone size, V gene, D gene, CDR3 DNA, CDR3 protein. The D gene is left open where the match is weak. The size field is filled for only some rows; it gives once, few, many or a size class.

>TRBJ1-1|.|TRBV5-1|.
TGCGCCAGCAGCCTGCTGACAGTAAACACTGAAGCTTTCTTT
CASSLLTVNTEAFF
>TRBJ1-1|.|TRBV19|.
TGTGCCAGTAGTAATTTTCGGGGGTTTAACACTGAAGCTTTCTTT
CASSNFRGFNTEAFF
>TRBJ2-1|few|TRBV24-1|.
TGTGCCACCAGTGATTTAGGGGGACACTCGAGCTCCTACAATGAGCAGTTCTTC
CATSDLGGHSSSYNEQFF
>TRBJ2-7|.|TRBV3-1/TRBV3-2|TRBD1
TGTGCCAGCAGCCAAGGCGGGACAGGGCCCTACGAGCAGTACTTC
CASSQGGTGPYEQYF
>TRBJ2-2|few|TRBV2|.
TGTGCCAGCAGCATAGAGAACACCGGGGAGCTGTTTTTT
CASSIENTGELFF
>TRBJ2-7|.|TRBV5-1|.
TGCGCCAGCAGCTTGAATACAGGGACCTACGAGCAGTACTTC
CASSLNTGTYEQYF
>TRBJ2-1|.|TRBV7-8|.
TGTGCCAGCAGCTTAGTTTCTGGGTCCTACAATGAGCAGTTCTTC
CASSLVSGSYNEQFF
>TRBJ2-1|.|TRBV6-4|TRBD2
TGTGCCAGCAGTGAAGCTAGCGGGAGCTCCAATGAGCAGTTCTTC
CASSEASGSSNEQFF
>TRBJ2-7|.|TRBV3-1/TRBV3-2|TRBD2
TGTGCCAGCAGCCCCCGGACTAGCAACTACGAGCAGTACTTC
CASSPRTSNYEQYF
>TRBJ1-1|.|TRBV5-8|.
TGTGCCAGCAGCTTGACGGACAGCACTGAAGCTTTCTTT
CASSLTDSTEAFF
>TRBJ1-1|.|TRBV10-3|TRBD1
TGTGCCATCAGTCCGGGGACAGTGAACACTGAAGCTTTCTTT
CAISPGTVNTEAFF
>TRBJ2-5|once|TRBV7-2|TRBD1
TGTGCCAGCAGCTCCTGGACAGGTAAAGAGACCCAGTACTTC
CASSSWTGKETQYF
>TRBJ1-2|.|TRBV6-2/TRBV6-3|.
TGTGCCAGCAGTTTCGGGGACTATGGCTACACCTTC
CASSFGDYGYTF
>TRBJ2-1|.|TRBV2|TRBD2
TGTGCCAGCATGGCCGGGACTAGATCTGCCTCGTCCTACAATGAGCAGTTCTTC
CASMAGTRSASSYNEQFF
>TRBJ2-2|.|TRBV7-8|TRBD1
TGTGCCAGCAGCGGACGGGACAGGGGGCGAGGGGAGCTGTTTTTT
CASSGRDRGRGELFF
>TRBJ2-2|few|TRBV7-2|.
TGTGCCAGCAGCTTGGCCGATCATGTCACCGGGGAGCTGTTTTTT
CASSLADHVTGELFF
>TRBJ2-7|.|TRBV7-6|.
TGTGCCAGCAGCCAACACGGAGCGGACGAGCAGTACTTC
CASSQHGADEQYF
>TRBJ1-1|.|TRBV6-5|TRBD1
TGTGCCACCGTCGGACAGGGAGCACCCACTGAAGCTTTCTTT
CATVGQGAPTEAFF
>TRBJ2-7|.|TRBV30|TRBD2
TGTGCCTGGAGTTCCCGGGGTAGCGGGCCCCCTTACGAGCAGTACTTC
CAWSSRGSGPPYEQYF
>TRBJ1-2|once|TRBV11-2|.
TGTGCCAGCAGCCGAGGAAGGGTCTATGGCTACACCTTC
CASSRGRVYGYTF
>TRBJ2-1|few|TRBV11-3|.
TGTGCCAGCAGCTTCGGTCAAGCACGGAATGAGCAGTTCTTC
CASSFGQARNEQFF
>TRBJ2-1|medium-sized|TRBV7-9|.
TGTGCCAGCAGCCCCGGGGGCGGGACGGATGAGCAGTTCTTC
CASSPGGGTDEQFF
>TRBJ1-1|.|TRBV6-5|.
TGTGCCAGCATAAGGAACACTGAAGCTTTCTTT
CASIRNTEAFF
>TRBJ2-1|.|TRBV6-5|TRBD2
TGTGCCAGCAGTTCGCCAGCGGGGCGCTCCTACAATGAGCAGTTCTTC
CASSSPAGRSYNEQFF
>TRBJ1-2|.|TRBV14|.
TGTGCCAGCAGCCAAGGTTACAGAAAGTCTGGCTACACCTTC
CASSQGYRKSGYTF
>TRBJ2-1|few|TRBV7-8|.
TGTGCCAGCAGCTTATTTCGGGATGTCTACAATGAGCAGTTCTTC
CASSLFRDVYNEQFF
>TRBJ2-1|.|TRBV18|TRBD2
TGTGCCAGCTCGACGAGCGGGAATGAGTACAATGAGCAGTTCTTC
CASSTSGNEYNEQFF
>TRBJ2-1|.|TRBV19|TRBD1
TGTGCCAGTAGTCTAGGGACAGGGGATCACAATGAGCAGTTCTTC
CASSLGTGDHNEQFF
>TRBJ2-4|.|TRBV10-3|TRBD2
TGTGCCACCCAAACCGGGACTAGCGGGAGTCATTACTTC
CATQTGTSGSHYF
>TRBJ2-1|.|TRBV12-5|TRBD1
TGTGCTAGTGGTTTGGTACCTTGGGGACAGGGTTTTCACAATGAGCAGTTCTTC
CASGLVPWGQGFHNEQFF
>TRBJ2-6|.|TRBV6-1|.
TGTGCCAGCAGTGATAGCCCCTCTGGGGCCAACGTCCTGACTTTC
CASSDSPSGANVLTF
>TRBJ2-7|.|TRBV10-3|.
TGTGCCATCAGTGAGTCAGGGAAAAAATCCTACGAGCAGTACTTC
CAISESGKKSYEQYF
>TRBJ1-5|.|TRBV15|TRBD1
TGTGCCACCAGCGGGACAGGGGGCATTCAGCCCCAGCATTTT
CATSGTGGIQPQHF
>TRBJ2-3|.|TRBV5-1|.
TGCGCCAGCAGCTTGGTCGCTCCGGGAGACACAGATACGCAGTATTTT
CASSLVAPGDTDTQYF
>TRBJ2-5|.|TRBV2|.
TGTGCCAGCACCCCCCTCCCGGCACAGGGAGGAGAGACCCAGTACTTC
CASTPLPAQGGETQYF
>TRBJ2-7|once|TRBV25-1|TRBD2
TGTGCCAGCAGTGAATTAAGTCGGGAGGACCAAAGAGACGAGCAGTACTTC
CASSELSREDQRDEQYF
>TRBJ2-7|.|TRBV24-1|.
TGTGCCACCAGTGATTTGGAAACGAGCGAGCAGTACTTC
CATSDLETSEQYF
>TRBJ2-4|.|TRBV7-3|TRBD2
TGTGCCAGCAGTCGAGGCACAACTAGCGGGAGTCAGGGGGCCAAAAACATTCAGTACTTC
CASSRGTTSGSQGAKNIQYF
>TRBJ2-7|.|TRBV6-2/TRBV6-3|.
TGTGCCAGCAGTTACTCATTAAGGGACATAGTCTCCTACGAGCAGTACTTC
CASSYSLRDIVSYEQYF
>TRBJ1-2|.|TRBV24-1|.
TGTGCCACCAGTAGGGAGGGGATCGGCTATGGCTACACCTTC
CATSREGIGYGYTF
>TRBJ2-7|.|TRBV6-1|.
TGTGCCAGCAGTTTTCTAGTGCCCTCCTACGAGCAGTACTTC
CASSFLVPSYEQYF
>TRBJ2-1|.|TRBV2|TRBD2
TGTGCCACCCATACGGGAGGGCGGGGCAATGAGCAGTTCTTC
CATHTGGRGNEQFF
>TRBJ1-1|few|TRBV14|.
TGTGCCAGCAGCCAATTGCTGGGAGACGCTGAAGCTTTCTTT
CASSQLLGDAEAFF
>TRBJ2-7|once|TRBV30|.
TGTGCCGGAGCCAGCAGTCACTACGAGCAGTACTTC
CAGASSHYEQYF
>TRBJ2-5|.|TRBV27|.
TGTGCCAGCAGTTCCCCGGGACTCCGAGAGACCCAGTACTTC
CASSSPGLRETQYF
>TRBJ2-3|.|TRBV25-1|.
TGTGCCAGCAGTGAAAAGGACGTATACACAGATACGCAGTATTTT
CASSEKDVYTDTQYF
>TRBJ2-2|.|TRBV4-1|TRBD2
TGCGCCAGCAGCTTAACCCCCTACCCCGGGACTAGGGGTGATCAGGGCGGGGAGCTGTTTTTT
CASSLTPYPGTRGDQGGELFF
>TRBJ2-6|.|TRBV19|TRBD1
TGTGCCAGGAAGGACAGGGGCGGTACTGGGGCCAACGTCCTGACTTTC
CARKDRGGTGANVLTF
>TRBJ2-2|.|TRBV19|.
TGTGCCAGTAATTCTCAGTACACCGGGGAGCTGTTTTTT
CASNSQYTGELFF